The 12 T cell receptor beta chains reported below all come from one sample, sequenced in a study of human T cells and chemical hapten exposure. As for time point: pre-sensitization, week 0. Noted treatment: therapeutic diphenylcyclopropenone sensitization with weekly scalp DPC. One entry per CDR3 protein, called by TCRdb with MiXCR from the RACE reads. Of about 300,000 distinct CDR3 sequences in the sample, about 5% were seen once. The sequenced sample was whole blood, obtained in connection with sensitization to the hapten diphenylcyclopropenone (DPC). The receptors originated from a woman aged 18-29 years with alopecia areata. Some clones in this sample may be carry-over from other donors' samples.

In this sample, this clonotype turned up many times. The chain combines TRBV3-1 with TRBJ2-3; no firm D call. With 2 bases removed from V and 4 bases from J, the gap between germline ends came to 4 bases. CDR1 is LGHDT and CDR2 is YNNKEL in the germline V gene (reference sequence). This CDR3 is 12 amino acids long. The CDR3 here is CASSQISDTQYF. The CDR3 DNA sequence: TGTGCCAGCAGCCAAATCTCAGATACGCAGTATTTT.

In this sample, this clonotype turned up many times. The gene calls are TRBV12-3 or TRBV12-4 and TRBJ2-5, with D uncertain. Between the trimmed V and J ends, which lost 7 bases and 0 bases, there was a span of 6 bases. The CDR3 is 12 residues long. The CDR3 bases are TGTGCCAGCACCCCGGACCAAGAGACCCAGTACTTC. Protein product: CASTPDQETQYF.

This clonotype was observed many times. The chain carries TRBV20-1 and TRBJ1-1; TRBD1 aligns across 9 bases. Germline trimming cut 6 bases from V and 4 bases from J; bases unmatched to any gene: 6. The length of the CDR3 is 13 residues. CDR1 is DFQATT, CDR2 SNEGSKA, per germline (reference sequence). CDR3 coding DNA: TGCAGTGCCTTGGGACAGGGCGGCACTGAAGCTTTCTTT. It specifies CSALGQGGTEAFF.

This clonotype turned up a few times. CDR3 amino acids: CASSEAGGPYEQYF. In DNA form, the CDR3 reads TGTGCCAGCAGTGAAGCCGGGGGGCCCTACGAGCAGTACTTC. The chain couples TRBV2 to TRBJ2-7; TRBD2 might be the D (7 bases). Germline V gene data show CDR1 as SNHLY and CDR2 as FYNNEI. The CDR3 loop spans 14 amino acids. The V end lost 0 bases, the J end lost 2 bases, and 8 bases lay between the germline ends.

This clonotype occurred many times. The chain uses TRBV10-3 and TRBJ2-3; D remains unclear. The length of the CDR3 is 14 residues. V gave up 3 bases and J gave up 4 bases, with 11 bases separating them. Germline CDR1 is ENHRY and CDR2 is SYGVKD. For the CDR3, the DNA is TGTGCCATCAGTGAAACAGCATCTCCAGATACGCAGTATTTT. Amino acid sequence: CAISETASPDTQYF.

This clonotype was detected only a few times. The chain uses TRBV20-1 and TRBJ1-2; D ambiguous. Germline assignment: CDR1 DFQATT and CDR2 SNEGSKA (reference sequence). Trimming cost V 5 bases and J 3 bases, with 7 bases left between them. This CDR3 contains 11 residues. CDR3 sequence: CSARRYYGYTF. DNA of the CDR3: TGCAGTGCTCGCAGATACTATGGCTACACCTTC.

The sample holds one count of this clonotype. The chain links TRBV20-1 to TRBJ2-7; possible D gene TRBD1, 5 bases. The CDR3 consists of 14 residues. Per the germline V gene, CDR1 is DFQATT and CDR2 is SNEGSKA (reference sequence). The ends were cut back, 2 bases at V and 6 bases at J, with 17 bases in the middle. This CDR3 is CSARPFNRNGEQYF. The CDR3 nucleotides read TGCAGTGCTAGACCATTTAACAGGAATGGCGAGCAGTACTTC.

This clonotype appeared many times. The chain recombines TRBV12-3 or TRBV12-4 with TRBJ2-1; D is unclear. Trimming stripped 5 bases from V and 1 base from J, with 6 bases between. This CDR3 contains 13 residues. CDR3 coding DNA: TGTGCCAGCAGTCCTCGATCCTACAATGAGCAGTTCTTC. Its translation is CASSPRSYNEQFF.

As for this clonotype: At one boundary the junction diverges from the germline segment, which might be a read error. This chain links TRBV7-2 with TRBJ1-2; D gene uncertain. Germline-derived CDR1 and CDR2 are SGHTA and FQGNSA. CDR3 length: 15 residues. CDR3: CASSFFRIANYGHTF. DNA for the CDR3: TGTGCCAGCAGCTTTTTCCGGATAGCTAACTATGGCCACACCTTC.

This clonotype showed up many times. The chain uses TRBV7-2 and TRBJ2-5; 10 bases fit TRBD2. This CDR3 comprises 16 residues. With 3 bases clipped from V and 0 bases from J, the junction kept 4 bases outside the gene matches. Germline CDR1 is SGHTA and CDR2 is FQGNSA. CDR3 DNA: TGTGCCAGCAGCTTTCCTAGCGGGGGTTACCAAGAGACCCAGTACTTC. It yields the protein CASSFPSGGYQETQYF.

The rearrangement joins TRBV3-1 to TRBJ1-1; a possible D gene is TRBD1 (5 bases). Trimming left V 3 bases short and J 7 bases short, with 9 bases between. Germline assignment: CDR1 LGHDT and CDR2 YNNKEL (reference sequence). The CDR3 spans 12 residues. CDR3 nucleotides: TGTGCCAGCAGCCAGGATGGACATGAAGCTTTCTTT. It is translated as CASSQDGHEAFF.

Only a few counts were recorded for this clonotype. The rearrangement uses TRBV6-1 and TRBJ1-2; 9 bases agree with TRBD1. Losses at the gene ends were 4 bases for V and 4 bases for J; bases not matched to a gene: 7. Looked up from germline, CDR1 is MNHNS and CDR2 is SASEGT. The CDR3 totals 15 residues. The chain's CDR3 is CASSGPGQGAYGYTF. The CDR3, as DNA: TGTGCCAGCAGTGGACCGGGACAGGGAGCCTATGGCTACACCTTC.